This TCR beta chain was obtained from a study of T cell repertoires in cytomegalovirus infection. On the study more broadly: In public TCR beta signatures, there were indications of both CMV infection and matching HLA type.

About this clonotype: Its specificity is unknown.

Each CDR3 protein is one row after TCRdb ran MiXCR on the reads. The table records nearly 450,000 distinct CDR3 sequences, 31% of them present only once. The CDR3 consists of 12 residues. V was cut by 3 bases and J by 10 bases, with 7 bases left in between. The study, taken as a whole, reports: Cumulative public TCR beta family frequency identified CMV carriers with the relevant HLA. Across the ex vivo response, the dominant clonotypes were HLA-C-restricted CMV-specific TCR beta clonotypes.

The J gene is TRBJ1-6, the V gene TRBV12-3 or TRBV12-4; unclear D gene. The clonotype comes from a human donor in good health (CMV status not recorded). Some clones in this sample may be carry-over from other donors' samples. The sequencing sample was made of PBMCs. The CDR3 DNA sequence: TGTGCCAGCAGTTTGGCGTGGTCACCCCTCCACTTT. This encodes CASSLAWSPLHF.